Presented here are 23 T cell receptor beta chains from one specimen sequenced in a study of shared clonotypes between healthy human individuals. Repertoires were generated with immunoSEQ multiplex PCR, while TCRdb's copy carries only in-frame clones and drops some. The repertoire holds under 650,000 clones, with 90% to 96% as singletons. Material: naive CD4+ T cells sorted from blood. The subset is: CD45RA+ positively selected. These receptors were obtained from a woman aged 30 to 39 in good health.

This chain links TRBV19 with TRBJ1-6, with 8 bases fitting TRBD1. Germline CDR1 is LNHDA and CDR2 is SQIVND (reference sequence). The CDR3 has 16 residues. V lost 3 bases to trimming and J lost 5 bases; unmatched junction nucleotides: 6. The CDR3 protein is CASSIGQGANNSPLHF. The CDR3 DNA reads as TGTGCCAGTAGTATCGGGCAGGGGGCCAATAATTCACCCCTCCACTTT.

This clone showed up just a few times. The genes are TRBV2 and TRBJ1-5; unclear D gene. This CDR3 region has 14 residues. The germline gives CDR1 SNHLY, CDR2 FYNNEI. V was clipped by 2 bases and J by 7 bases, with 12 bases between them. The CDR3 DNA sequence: TGTGCCAGCAGTGAAACCCTCTCGTCCCAGCCCCAGCATTTT. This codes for CASSETLSSQPQHF. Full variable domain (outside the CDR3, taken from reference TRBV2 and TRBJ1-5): EPEVTQTPSHQVTQMGQEVILRCVPISNHLYFYWYRQILGQKVEFLVSFYNNEISEKSEIFDDQFSVERPDGSNFTLKIRSTKLEDSAMYFCASSETLSSQPQHFGDGTRLSIL.

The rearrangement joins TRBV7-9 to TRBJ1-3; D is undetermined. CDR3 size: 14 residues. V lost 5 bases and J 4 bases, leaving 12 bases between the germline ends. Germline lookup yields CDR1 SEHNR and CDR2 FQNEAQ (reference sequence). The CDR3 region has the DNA TGTGCCAGCAGCCCGAATGGGATGGGAAACACCATATATTTT. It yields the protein CASSPNGMGNTIYF.

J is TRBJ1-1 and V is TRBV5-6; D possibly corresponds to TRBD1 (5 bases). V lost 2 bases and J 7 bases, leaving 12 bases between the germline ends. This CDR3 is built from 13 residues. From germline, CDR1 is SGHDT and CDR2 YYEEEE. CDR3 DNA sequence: TGTGCCAGCAGCTTTGGGGCCGAAGGTGAAGCTTTCTTT. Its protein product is CASSFGAEGEAFF. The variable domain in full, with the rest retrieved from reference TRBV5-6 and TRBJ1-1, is DAGVTQSPTHLIKTRGQQVTLRCSPKSGHDTVSWYQQALGQGPQFIFQYYEEEERQRGNFPDRFSGHQFPNYSSELNVNALLLGDSALYLCASSFGAEGEAFFGQGTRLTVV.

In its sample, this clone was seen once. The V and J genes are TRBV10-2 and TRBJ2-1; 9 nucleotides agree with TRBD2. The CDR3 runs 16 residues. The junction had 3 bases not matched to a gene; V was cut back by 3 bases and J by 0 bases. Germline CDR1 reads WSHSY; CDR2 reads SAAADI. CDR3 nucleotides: TGCGCCAGCAGTGATTCTAGCGGGGACTCCTACAATGAGCAGTTCTTC. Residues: CASSDSSGDSYNEQFF.

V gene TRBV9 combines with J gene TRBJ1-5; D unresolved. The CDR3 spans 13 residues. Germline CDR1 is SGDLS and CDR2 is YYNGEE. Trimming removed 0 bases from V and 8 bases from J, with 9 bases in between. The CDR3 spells CASSVAGEEPQHF. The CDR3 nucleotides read TGTGCCAGCAGCGTAGCTGGGGAAGAGCCCCAGCATTTT. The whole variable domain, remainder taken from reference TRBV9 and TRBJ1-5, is DSGVTQTPKHLITATGQRVTLRCSPRSGDLSVYWYQQSLDQGLQFLIQYYNGEERAKGNILERFSAQQFPDLHSELNLSSLELGDSALYFCASSVAGEEPQHFGDGTRLSIL.

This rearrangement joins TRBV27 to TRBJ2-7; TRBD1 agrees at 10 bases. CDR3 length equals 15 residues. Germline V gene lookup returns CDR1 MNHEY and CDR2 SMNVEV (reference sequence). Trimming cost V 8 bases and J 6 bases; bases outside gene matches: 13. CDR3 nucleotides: TGTGCCAGCGGATCACCGACAGGGGGCTGGGTCGAGCAGTACTTC. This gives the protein CASGSPTGGWVEQYF.

CDR3 DNA: TGTGCCAGTACCAGACAAGGCGTCTCTGGAAACACCATATATTTT. Protein sequence: CASTRQGVSGNTIYF. The chain couples TRBV19 to TRBJ1-3, with unresolved D. The ends were cut back, 7 bases at V and 0 bases at J, with 13 bases in the middle. The length of the CDR3 is 15 residues. CDR1 and CDR2 (germline): LNHDA, SQIVND (reference sequence).

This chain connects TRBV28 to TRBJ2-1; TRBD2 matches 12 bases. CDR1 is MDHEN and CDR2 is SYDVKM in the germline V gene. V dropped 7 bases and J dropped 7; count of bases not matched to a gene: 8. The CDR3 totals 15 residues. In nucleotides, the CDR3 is TGTGCCAGCACCCCGGGAGGGACTAGCGGGAATGAGCAGTTCTTC. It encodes CASTPGGTSGNEQFF.

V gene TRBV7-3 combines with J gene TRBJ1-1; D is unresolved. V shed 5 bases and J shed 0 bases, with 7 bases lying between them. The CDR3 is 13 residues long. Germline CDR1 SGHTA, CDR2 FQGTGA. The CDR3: CASSPGMNTEAFF. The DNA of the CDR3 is TGTGCCAGCAGCCCTGGGATGAACACTGAAGCTTTCTTT.

CDR3 in amino acids: CASSDRVALDEQFF. The DNA for the CDR3 is TGTGCCAGCAGTGACCGGGTAGCACTCGATGAGCAGTTCTTC. The chain employs TRBV6-1 and TRBJ2-1; D is unclear. This CDR3 contains 14 residues. V gave up 3 bases and J gave up 8 bases, with 14 bases separating them. The germline gives CDR1 MNHNS, CDR2 SASEGT.

This CDR3 reads CASSSGLAGAGYEQYF. The CDR3 DNA reads as TGTGCCAGCAGCTCGGGGCTAGCGGGAGCCGGCTACGAGCAGTACTTC. The J gene is TRBJ2-7, the V gene TRBV11-1, with TRBD2 identical over 10 bases. The CDR3 spans 16 residues. CDR1 is SGHAT, CDR2 FQDESV, per germline (reference sequence). J was trimmed by 3 bases and V by 4 bases; bases with no gene match: 9.

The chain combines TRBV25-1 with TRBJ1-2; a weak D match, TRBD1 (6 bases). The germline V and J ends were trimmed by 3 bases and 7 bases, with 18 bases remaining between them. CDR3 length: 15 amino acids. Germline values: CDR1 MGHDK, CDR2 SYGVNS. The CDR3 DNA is TGTGCCAGCAGTGACGCCCAGGATTGGGGGCCTGGCTACACCTTC. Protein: CASSDAQDWGPGYTF.

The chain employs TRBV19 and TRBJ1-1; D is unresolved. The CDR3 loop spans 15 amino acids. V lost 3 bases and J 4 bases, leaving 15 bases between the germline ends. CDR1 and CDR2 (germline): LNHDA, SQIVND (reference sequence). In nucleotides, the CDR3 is TGTGCCAGTAGTATTATCGACGCGGGAGGCACTGAAGCTTTCTTT. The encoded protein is CASSIIDAGGTEAFF.

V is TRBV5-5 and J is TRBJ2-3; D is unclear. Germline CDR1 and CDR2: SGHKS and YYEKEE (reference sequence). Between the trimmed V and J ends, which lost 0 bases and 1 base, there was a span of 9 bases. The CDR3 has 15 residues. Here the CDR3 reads CASSLEGVGTDTQYF. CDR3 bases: TGTGCCAGCAGCTTGGAGGGCGTCGGCACAGATACGCAGTATTTT.

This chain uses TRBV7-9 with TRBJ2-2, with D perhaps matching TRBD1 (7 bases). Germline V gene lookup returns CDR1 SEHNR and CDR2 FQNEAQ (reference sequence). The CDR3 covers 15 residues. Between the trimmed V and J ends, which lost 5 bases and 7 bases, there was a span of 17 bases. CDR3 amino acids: CASSQDRRGIGELFF. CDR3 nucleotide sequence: TGTGCCAGCAGCCAGGACAGGAGGGGGATCGGGGAGCTGTTTTTT.

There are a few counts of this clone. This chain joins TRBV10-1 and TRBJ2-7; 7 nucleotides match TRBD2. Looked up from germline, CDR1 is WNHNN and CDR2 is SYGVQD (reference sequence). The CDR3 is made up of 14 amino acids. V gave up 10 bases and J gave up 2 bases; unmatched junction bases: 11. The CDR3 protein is CATSGRREPYEQYF. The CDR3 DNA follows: TGCGCCACCTCGGGCCGGCGGGAGCCCTACGAGCAGTACTTC.

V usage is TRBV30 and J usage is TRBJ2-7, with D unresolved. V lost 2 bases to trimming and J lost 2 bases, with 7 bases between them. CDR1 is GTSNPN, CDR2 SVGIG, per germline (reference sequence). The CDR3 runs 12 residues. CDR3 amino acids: CAWSPRPYEQYF. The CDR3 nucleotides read TGTGCCTGGAGTCCCCGCCCCTACGAGCAGTACTTC.

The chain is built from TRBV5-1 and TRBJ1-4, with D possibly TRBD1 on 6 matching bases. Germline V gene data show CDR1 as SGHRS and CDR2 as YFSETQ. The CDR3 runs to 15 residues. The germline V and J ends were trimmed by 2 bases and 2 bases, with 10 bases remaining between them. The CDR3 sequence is CASSFRDKTNEKLFF. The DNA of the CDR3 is TGCGCCAGCAGCTTCAGGGACAAGACTAATGAAAAACTGTTTTTT. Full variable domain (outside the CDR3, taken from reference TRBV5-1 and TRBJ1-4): KAGVTQTPRYLIKTRGQQVTLSCSPISGHRSVSWYQQTPGQGLQFLFEYFSETQRNKGNFPGRFSGRQFSNSRSEMNVSTLELGDSALYLCASSFRDKTNEKLFFGSGTQLSVL.

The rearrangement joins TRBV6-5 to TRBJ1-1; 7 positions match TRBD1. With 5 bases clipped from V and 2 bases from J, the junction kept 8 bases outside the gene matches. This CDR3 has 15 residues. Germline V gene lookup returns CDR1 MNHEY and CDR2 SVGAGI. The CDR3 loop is CASSPLTGINTEAFF. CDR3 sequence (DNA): TGTGCCAGCAGTCCCCTGACAGGGATCAACACTGAAGCTTTCTTT.

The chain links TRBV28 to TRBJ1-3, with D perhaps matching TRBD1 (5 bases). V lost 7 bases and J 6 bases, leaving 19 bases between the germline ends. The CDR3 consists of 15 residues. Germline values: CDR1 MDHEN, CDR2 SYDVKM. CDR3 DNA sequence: TGTGCCAGCACCCCCCACTCGGGGGGTTTAAACACCATATATTTT. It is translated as CASTPHSGGLNTIYF.

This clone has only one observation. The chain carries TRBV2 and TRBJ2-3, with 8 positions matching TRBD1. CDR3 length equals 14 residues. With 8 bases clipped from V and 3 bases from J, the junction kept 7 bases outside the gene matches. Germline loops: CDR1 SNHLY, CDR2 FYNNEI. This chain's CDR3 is CASGGTGGTDTQYF. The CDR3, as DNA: TGTGCCAGCGGGGGGACAGGAGGAACAGATACGCAGTATTTT.

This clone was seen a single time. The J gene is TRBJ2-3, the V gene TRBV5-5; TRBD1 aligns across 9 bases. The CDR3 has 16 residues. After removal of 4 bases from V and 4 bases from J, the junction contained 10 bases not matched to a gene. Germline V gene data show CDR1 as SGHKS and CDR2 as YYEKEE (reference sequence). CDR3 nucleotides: TGTGCCAGCAGCCCCCGGACAGGGGCCGGGGCAGATACGCAGTATTTT. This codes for CASSPRTGAGADTQYF.